The 13 T cell receptor beta chains in this list originate from one sample, sequenced in a study of blood T cell repertoires in COVID-19. Repertoires were generated with immunoSEQ multiplex PCR, while TCRdb's copy carries only in-frame clones and drops some. Of about 130,000 clones listed, around nine tenths are singletons. The sample was peripheral blood. Source of these receptors: an older woman with COVID-19, enrolled during active disease.

This chain links TRBV7-2 with TRBJ2-3, with 9 bases lining up with TRBD2. CDR1 SGHTA and CDR2 FQGNSA come from the germline V gene. The CDR3 loop spans 15 amino acids. J gave up 1 base and V 5 bases, and 4 bases lay outside the gene matches. CDR3: CASSAGLARTDTQYF. The DNA of the CDR3 is TGTGCCAGCAGCGCGGGACTAGCCCGCACAGATACGCAGTATTTT.

V gene TRBV27 combines with J gene TRBJ1-5, with TRBD1 identical over 7 bases. Germline V gene lookup returns CDR1 MNHEY and CDR2 SMNVEV (reference sequence). The CDR3 contains 17 residues. V shed 6 bases and J 0 bases; nucleotides not matched to a gene: 11. Written as DNA, the CDR3 is TGTGCCAGCAGGCCGGGACAGCTCACTTATAGCAATCAGCCCCAGCATTTT. Translating it yields CASRPGQLTYSNQPQHF.

This sequence joins TRBV18 and TRBJ1-1; tentatively, D is TRBD1 (5 bases). Trimming removed 0 bases from V and 5 bases from J, with 13 bases in between. Per germline, CDR1 KGHSH and CDR2 LQKENI. The CDR3 is 15 residues long. The chain's CDR3 is CASSPPVQGGTEAFF. The CDR3 nucleotides read TGTGCCAGCTCACCACCGGTGCAGGGCGGTACTGAAGCTTTCTTT.

The chain uses TRBV19 and TRBJ2-6; 8 bases map to TRBD1. CDR3 length: 15 amino acids. The V gene end was trimmed by 6 bases and the J gene end by 3 bases; junction bases not matched to a gene: 4. Germline V gives CDR1 LNHDA, CDR2 SQIVND (reference sequence). The CDR3 DNA reads TGTGCCAGTAGCAGGGGGCGAGATGGGGCCAACGTCCTGACTTTC. It codes for CASSRGRDGANVLTF.

This clone was seen only a few times. The gene calls are TRBV12-5 and TRBJ2-1; D is perhaps TRBD2 (6 bases). This CDR3 comprises 13 residues. Germline V CDR1 and CDR2: LGHNT, FRNRAP. V was trimmed by 7 bases and J by 1 base, leaving 8 bases between them. In DNA, the CDR3 is TGTGCTAGTGCGGCGGGGTCCTACAATGAGCAGTTCTTC. Protein: CASAAGSYNEQFF.

V and J are TRBV5-4 and TRBJ1-2; TRBD1 matches at 7 bases. The junction had 9 bases not matched to a gene; V was cut back by 0 bases and J by 7 bases. This CDR3 contains 15 residues. CDR1 and CDR2 from the germline V gene are SGHNT and YYREEE (reference sequence). The CDR3 is CASSLDRQGPFGYTF. CDR3 DNA sequence: TGTGCCAGCAGCTTGGACAGACAGGGCCCTTTTGGCTACACCTTC.

This clone was detected ten times or more. In the same sample, other DNA sequences code for this CDR3. V and J are TRBV3-1 (or the pseudogene TRBV3-2) and TRBJ2-5, with TRBD1 identical over 11 bases. The CDR3 is 14 amino acids. From germline, CDR1 is LGHDT and CDR2 YNNKEL (reference sequence). Losses at the gene ends were 3 bases for V and 3 bases for J; bases not matched to a gene: 0. The CDR3 DNA follows: TGTGCCAGCAGCCAGGGACAGGGGGAAGAGACCCAGTACTTC. Encoded protein: CASSQGQGEETQYF.

The CDR3 sequence is CASSLWGFSGNTIYF. In nucleotides, the CDR3 is TGTGCCAGCAGCTTATGGGGCTTCTCTGGAAACACCATATATTTT. The rearrangement links TRBV5-6 to TRBJ1-3; possibly TRBD1 for D (5 bases). CDR1 is SGHDT, CDR2 YYEEEE, per germline. V was clipped by 2 bases and J by 0 bases, with 9 bases between them. This CDR3 region has 15 residues.

This clone showed up many times. The V call is TRBV6-2 or TRBV6-3, the J call TRBJ2-7, with unresolved D. The CDR3 is 16 amino acids. Trimming left V 2 bases short and J 3 bases short, with 17 bases between. Germline CDR1 reads MNHEY; CDR2 reads SVGEGT. The CDR3 DNA sequence: TGTGCCAGCAGTTACACCGGAGTAGCCCCTTTCTACGAGCAGTACTTC. Residues: CASSYTGVAPFYEQYF.

The V and J genes are TRBV19 and TRBJ2-1; D perhaps matches TRBD1 (6 bases). Germline assignment: CDR1 LNHDA and CDR2 SQIVND (reference sequence). The CDR3 runs 16 residues. V lost 5 bases, J lost 9 bases, and 23 bases lay in between. The CDR3 nucleotides read TGTGCCAGTAGTCCCCATACAGGGAAGAAGGGCGGTGAGCAGTTCTTC. It encodes CASSPHTGKKGGEQFF.

This chain uses TRBV18 with TRBJ1-5; 7 bases map to TRBD1. The CDR3 has 15 amino acids. J was trimmed by 4 bases and V by 4 bases; bases with no gene match: 7. Germline assignment: CDR1 KGHSH and CDR2 LQKENI. CDR3 nucleotide sequence: TGTGCCAGCTCACGAGACAGGGCTGGGAATCAGCCCCAGCATTTT. Translated: CASSRDRAGNQPQHF.

This clone was detected only a few times. The rearrangement joins TRBV19 to TRBJ2-6; the D gene is possibly TRBD2 (5 bases). Germline CDR1 reads LNHDA; CDR2 reads SQIVND (reference sequence). This CDR3 comprises 15 residues. V was pared by 4 bases and J by 0 bases, with 7 bases between. CDR3 protein: CASSTRDSGANVLTF. The CDR3 bases are TGTGCCAGTAGTACACGGGACTCTGGGGCCAACGTCCTGACTTTC. The full variable domain, with the rest looked up from reference TRBV19 and TRBJ2-6, is DGGITQSPKYLFRKEGQNVTLSCEQNLNHDAMYWYRQDPGQGLRLIYYSQIVNDFQKGDIAEGYSVSREKKESFPLTVTSAQKNPTAFYLCASSTRDSGANVLTFGAGSRLTVL.

The V gene is TRBV19, the J gene TRBJ2-1; 9 bases agree with TRBD2. The CDR3 runs 16 residues. Looked up from germline, CDR1 is LNHDA and CDR2 is SQIVND (reference sequence). V lost 3 bases to trimming and J lost 12 bases; unmatched junction nucleotides: 15. CDR3 DNA sequence: TGTGCCAGTAGTATCAGAGGAGAAGCAACAGCGGGGGGGCAGTTCTTC. Translation gives CASSIRGEATAGGQFF.